This T cell receptor (beta chain) was documented in a study of shared clonotypes between healthy human individuals. Points from the study as a whole: Compared with clonotypes that all four donors shared, non-shared clonotypes had lower generation probabilities. The small donor group covered limited genetic and exposure diversity.

The repertoire was sequenced with immunoSEQ multiplex PCR; TCRdb's copy has only in-frame clones and lacks some. Here the sample spans about 380,000 clones, roughly 96% being singletons. Worth noting for this clone: The antigen is undetermined.

This receptor was obtained from a man under 40 in good health. The specimen was memory CD8+ T cells sorted from blood. Subset meaning: CD45RO+ cells pooled with CCR7-negative TemRA cells.

The CDR3, as DNA: TGTGCCAGCAGTGGGACAGGAACTCACTATCAGCCCCAGCATTTT. This codes for CASSGTGTHYQPQHF. This rearrangement joins TRBV27 to TRBJ1-5, with 8 bases fitting TRBD1. Germline V gene lookup returns CDR1 MNHEY and CDR2 SMNVEV (reference sequence). With 5 bases clipped from V and 5 bases from J, the junction kept 8 bases outside the gene matches. CDR3 length: 15 residues.